These 10 T cell receptor beta chains came from one sample sequenced in a study of blood T cell repertoires in COVID-19. TCRdb's copy holds only in-frame clones and misses some; the assay was immunoSEQ multiplex PCR. This table holds approximately 190,000 clones, around 90% found once. The sequenced material came from peripheral blood. The receptors were sampled from a man aged 45 to 65 with acute or convalescent COVID-19.

V usage is TRBV19 and J usage is TRBJ2-7, with 8 bases lining up with TRBD2. The CDR3 covers 14 residues. The junction had 7 bases not matched to a gene; V was cut back by 6 bases and J by 3 bases. The germline CDR1 and CDR2 sequences are LNHDA and SQIVND (reference sequence). The CDR3 coding sequence is TGTGCCAGTAGCTCGGGACTAGTTTTCTACGAGCAGTACTTC. It translates to CASSSGLVFYEQYF.

This sequence joins TRBV27 and TRBJ1-6; 8 bases line up with TRBD1. With 3 bases clipped from V and 6 bases from J, the junction kept 4 bases outside the gene matches. The V gene's germline CDR1 is MNHEY and CDR2 SMNVEV (reference sequence). This CDR3 is 15 amino acids long. CDR3 in DNA: TGTGCCAGCAGTTTGGGACAGGCTATTAATTCACCCCTCCACTTT. Translation: CASSLGQAINSPLHF.

This chain uses TRBV30 with TRBJ2-3; 8 nucleotides align to TRBD2. Looked up from germline, CDR1 is GTSNPN and CDR2 is SVGIG (reference sequence). V gave up 2 bases and J gave up 2 bases; unmatched junction bases: 12. This CDR3 is built from 17 residues. This chain's CDR3 is CAWSPGLAGLDTDTQYF. Here the CDR3 DNA reads TGTGCCTGGAGTCCAGGGCTAGCGGGCCTTGACACAGATACGCAGTATTTT. Looking up the rest from reference TRBV30 and TRBJ2-3 gives the full variable domain: SQTIHQWPATLVQPVGSPLSLECTVEGTSNPNLYWYRQAAGRGLQLLFYSVGIGQISSEVPQNLSASRPQDRQFILSSKKLLLSDSGFYLCAWSPGLAGLDTDTQYFGPGTRLTVL.

This chain connects TRBV7-6 to TRBJ2-1, with 7 positions matching TRBD2. Germline lookup yields CDR1 SGHVS and CDR2 FNYEAQ. This CDR3 comprises 18 residues. V gave up 1 base and J gave up 1 base; unmatched junction bases: 10. The CDR3 DNA follows: TGTGCCAGCAGCTTAGTACCCCAGCGGGGTGGGTCCTACAATGAGCAGTTCTTC. Protein: CASSLVPQRGGSYNEQFF.

The chain is built from TRBV24-1 and TRBJ2-7; D may be TRBD1 (5 bases). V was clipped by 8 bases and J by 1 base, with 8 bases between them. Germline assignment: CDR1 KGHDR and CDR2 SFDVKD. This CDR3 has 12 amino acids. In nucleotides, the CDR3 is TGTGCCACCATTGACAGATCCTACGAGCAGTACGTC. This gives the protein CATIDRSYEQYV.

This chain links TRBV29-1 with TRBJ2-5, with D uncertain. V was clipped by 5 bases and J by 5 bases, with 9 bases between them. From germline, CDR1 is SQVTM and CDR2 ANQGSEA. The length of the CDR3 is 11 residues. The chain's CDR3 is CSVLSEETQYF. The CDR3 DNA sequence: TGCAGCGTTCTTTCTGAGGAGACCCAGTACTTC. The variable domain in full, with the rest retrieved from reference TRBV29-1 and TRBJ2-5, is SAVISQKPSRDICQRGTSLTIQCQVDSQVTMMFWYRQQPGQSLTLIATANQGSEATYESGFVIDKFPISRPNLTFSTLTVSNMSPEDSSIYLCSVLSEETQYFGPGTRLLVL.

This clone came up a few times. V and J are TRBV29-1 and TRBJ2-3; 12 bases are a match to TRBD2. The CDR3 is 12 amino acids. V dropped 8 bases and J dropped 9; count of bases not matched to a gene: 6. Germline V CDR1 and CDR2: SQVTM, ANQGSEA. CDR3 sequence reads: CSLRTSGDTQYF. Written as DNA, the CDR3 is TGCAGCCTCCGGACTAGCGGGGACACGCAGTATTTT.

The chain joins TRBV27 to TRBJ1-4; D is uncertain. Germline assignment: CDR1 MNHEY and CDR2 SMNVEV (reference sequence). V gave up 6 bases and J gave up 4 bases, with 9 bases separating them. The CDR3 contains 13 residues. CDR3 loop: CASRNSLNEKLFF. The CDR3 DNA sequence: TGTGCCAGCAGAAATTCCCTTAATGAAAAACTGTTTTTT.

This clone occurred a few times. V usage is TRBV6-1 and J usage is TRBJ1-2; no definite D call. From germline, CDR1 is MNHNS and CDR2 SASEGT. The CDR3 is 14 amino acids. V was clipped by 3 bases and J by 8 bases, with 16 bases between them. The CDR3 DNA follows: TGTGCCAGCAGTGATGGTCCAGTCGCTGTCGGCTACACCTTC. Its protein is CASSDGPVAVGYTF.

V is TRBV12-3 or TRBV12-4 and J is TRBJ2-4, with a tentative D call TRBD1 (6 bases). Deletions cut 4 bases from V and 6 bases from J, with 10 bases between. The CDR3 sequence is 13 residues long. The CDR3 nucleotides are TGTGCCAGCAGTTGGACAGATGGAAACATTCAGTACTTC. This gives the protein CASSWTDGNIQYF.